This TCR beta chain was sequenced in a study of shared clonotypes between healthy human individuals. Study-level findings and limits: It was observed that roughly 5.5% of naive CD4 clonotypes were shared across a few donors.

The deep-level immunoSEQ assay was used. In the authors' workflow: Junction-only immunoSEQ data arrived without quality scores, meaning filtering differed. Sequenced by immunoSEQ multiplex PCR; TCRdb stores in-frame clones only, minus some. That table is the source of V, J and clone size, and D and trimming were worked out from the DNA. Found here are approximately 340,000 clones, roughly 70% of them singletons; the top ten hold 10%. CD45RA-negative memory and CD45RA+ naive subsets were split from the CD4+ cells. This clone was seen ten or more times. Its antigen is unidentified. Sequencing was performed on memory CD4+ T cells sorted from blood. Subset meaning: CD45RA-negative fraction. This sequence was found in a man under 40 in good health.

The CDR3 region is CASSQGTGSEAFF. The CDR3 DNA reads as TGTGCCAGCAGCCAGGGGACAGGGAGTGAAGCTTTCTTT. The chain recombines TRBV13 with TRBJ1-1; 9 positions match TRBD1. The germline V gene encodes CDR1 PRHDT and CDR2 FYEKMQ (reference sequence). With 5 bases clipped from V and 7 bases from J, the junction kept 5 bases outside the gene matches. The CDR3 sequence is 13 residues long.